The source of this T cell receptor beta chain is a study of blood T cells in healthy people across ages. As for the study in general: Template switching picked up about one barcoded beta molecule for each two T cells.

This clonotype came up a few times. Its antigen is not known. Germline assignment: CDR1 DFQATT and CDR2 SNEGSKA (reference sequence). The J segment lost 5 bases and the V segment lost 1 base, leaving 5 bases of the junction unmatched. The CDR3 extends over 14 amino acids. Extractions gave at least 5.5 micrograms of total RNA per sample. Broader study findings: As age increased, TCR beta diversity per million T cells fell in a roughly linear fashion.

Combining a sample-barcoded 5' primer with a J-beta primer mix, a second PCR ran for roughly 6 to 11 cycles. TCRdb used MiXCR to reprocess the 5' RACE reads, holding one entry per CDR3 protein. This sample has under 950,000 distinct CDR3 sequences, with around a fifth found just once. The sample comprised blood. This chain connects TRBV20-1 to TRBJ2-1; 7 positions match TRBD2. This clonotype was sampled from a man between 65 and 80 years old in good health. Here the CDR3 reads CSARVRLANNEQFF. The CDR3 DNA follows: TGCAGTGCTAGAGTTAGACTAGCTAACAATGAGCAGTTCTTC.